This record concerns one TCR beta chain sequence. The antigen this receptor binds is unknown. The sample holds no much larger clone one base away, and base qualities are not on file. This sample was included in a study of cytomegalovirus exposure and HLA in healthy donors (dated by TCRdb to the late 2010s). Study-wide context: According to an earlier analysis of 587 of the donors, about 190 million T cells yielded 117 million unique TCR beta sequences and less than 300 Gb of sequence data. Among the roughly 400 genotyped donors, 75% to 90% belonged to the genetic ancestry cluster associated with self-reported Caucasian donors. Donor age, sex, ethnicity and CMV serostatus were compiled together with the repertoire data. The study combined high-throughput TCR immunosequencing, statistical association of individual TCRs with disease status, and machine learning to predict cytomegalovirus infection status. Five DR-DQ haplotypes were handled as single units for association and clustering because linkage in the cohort was strong. An earlier analysis of 500 to 650 of the donors applied high-throughput TCR beta sequencing to assess whether each TCR beta V gene segment acted as functional or pseudogenic. An early release covering some 640 HLA-typed donors comprised about 300 gigabases of sequencing data and about 90 million unique TCR sequences. To study patterns of TCR occurrence, a later analysis re-analyzed previously published TCR beta repertoires from 700 or so donors and added high-resolution HLA genotyping. A later genetic analysis took genome-wide SNP genotypes for about three fifths of the roughly 700 donors and used that subset as a discovery cohort. The study used immunosequencing to profile the T cell repertoires of 600 to 850 subjects and linked those repertoires to cytomegalovirus serostatus. Both class I and class II loci were covered by HLA typing, at four-digit resolution. The number of donors typed differed by locus, with roughly 629-640 for A, B, C, DRB1 and DQB1, around 500 for DQA1, approximately 580 for DPA1, and approximately 470 for DPB1. The study aimed to test whether cataloging public T cell receptors could reveal signatures of past pathogen exposure. Rather than drawing on any new phenotypic data, the later analysis identified candidate immune exposures from TCR beta sequences and the way those sequences occurred across donors. A separate validation cohort of roughly 110 different subjects was used in addition to the approximately 610-subject first cohort. On average, around 240,000 unique TCR beta nucleotide sequences were sequenced per donor among 300 to 500 genotyped donors of the cohort, with 15% to 20% of those sequences being non-productive. All discovery cohort repertoires had been generated using a single sequencing platform. Overall study results and their limits: A few of the identified cytomegalovirus-associated TCR beta chains were confirmed in vitro to be specific for cytomegalovirus antigens. A later analysis reported that several top co-occurrence clusters appeared linked to parvovirus B19, influenza, CMV and Epstein-Barr virus. A cluster of highly shared sequence variants was judged likely to be a technical artifact of the sequencing pipeline. In a later analysis, around 17,000 TCR beta sequences were associated with specific HLA alleles at a false discovery rate of 0.05. Sequencing depth was assumed to be roughly uniform across donors in the presence/absence analyses, though that assumption may not hold. In a later genetic analysis, fewer N-insertions in productive TCRs were reported among donors in an Asian-associated ancestry cluster than the approximately 710-donor mean. Assigning TCR associations to individual alleles was difficult when HLA alleles, especially DR and DQ, strongly co-occurred. Cytomegalovirus status was reported to be diagnosed by the classifier with high specificity and sensitivity in both the original and validation cohorts. In a later analysis, TCR association rates were found to vary across HLA loci, with the most associated TCRs seen for DRB1 alleles and the fewest for HLA-C alleles. Some IMGT-functional V segments, including TRBV6-2 and TRBV6-3, could not be told apart with the 87-base-pair reads, so those segments were excluded. Only TCR beta chains were sequenced in this cohort, and the absence of alpha or paired-chain data limited detectable features. The authors suggested that the approach could potentially be extended to other disease states and immunological phenotypes. An association between a missense DCLRE1C variant and V-gene and J-gene trimming of TCR beta chains was found in a later genetic analysis and replicated in an independent cohort. Most TCR sequences were seen in very few donors, while some public TCRs were found in many individuals. The study listed 150 to 200 TCR beta chains as associated with cytomegalovirus. Correlated functional status among segregating V segments might reflect linkage disequilibrium, but an unknown experimental factor could not be ruled out. In an earlier analysis of some 540 of the donors, most TCR beta V segments appeared in productive rearrangements about 87% or about 30% of the time, broadly matching IMGT annotations. About 17 rarely observed V segments, including chromosome 9 orphons, were excluded from the earlier analysis of just under 600 of the donors because counts were too low. A further reported finding was that TCR beta sequences accurately predicted the HLA-A and HLA-B alleles for most subjects in the first cohort. In a later analysis, most CMV-associated TCR beta chains were found to appear HLA-restricted, with HLA associations seemingly driven largely by CMV exposure. Because HLA typing was missing for some donors at each locus, association tests included only the typed subset. In a later analysis, HLA-associated TCR beta chains were found to be more clonally expanded and to have lower generation probabilities than equally common non-associated chains. For the cohort, immune exposure information was limited to CMV serostatus.

In total, more than 500 healthy bone marrow donors made up the cohort. At the time of sampling, every cohort member was nominally healthy, though immune exposures that went unrecorded were likely present. The donor was CMV seropositive and belonged to the group of 250 to 300 seropositive cohort members. A peripheral blood sample was provided by each donor, and peripheral blood mononuclear cells were used for TCR beta sequencing. The Qiagen DNeasy Blood Extraction Kit was used to extract genomic DNA from the blood cell samples. Based on the germline V gene, the CDR1 and CDR2 sequences are SGHRS and YFSETQ. V is shortened by 5 bases, J by 0 bases, and the region joining them spans 15 bases. Including cysteine and phenylalanine, the CDR3 has 16 amino acids. The sequence is cut down to CDR3 DNA, 48 bases in frame from base 1. Library prep was done by the immunoSEQ multiplex PCR assay. A mixture of 60 forward primers for TCR Vbeta segments and 13 reverse primers for TCR Jbeta segments was used in the multiplex PCR. The CDR3 region of rearranged TCR beta genes was amplified from genomic DNA with a multiplex PCR assay. Amplified TCR beta libraries were sequenced as 87-base-pair reads on the Illumina HiSeq System. Per the authors' processing: In a later analysis, roughly 80 million unique TCR beta chains were counted across the roughly 670 repertoires, and roughly 11 million of these chains were shared by at least two donors. To remove PCR and sequencing errors, raw reads were error-corrected and collapsed into unique sequences using a nearest-neighbor algorithm that merged closely related sequences. To assign V, D and J gene segments, CDR3 sequences were aligned to IMGT reference sequences. Each retained sequence needed at least a six-nucleotide match to both a V gene segment and a J gene segment. A rearrangement counted as productive if the CDR3 had no stop codons and remained in frame with V and J, and every other rearrangement counted as non-productive. Following IMGT convention, CDR3 was defined as the stretch from the second conserved V-encoded cysteine to the conserved J-encoded phenylalanine. In an earlier analysis of roughly 580 of the donors, sequences lacking an unambiguous match to a single V gene segment were excluded. An earlier analysis of approximately 590 of the donors classified V segments as functional when productive rearrangements were above 56.7% and as segregating when the standard deviation between donors was above 5%. A statistical classification framework was developed to diagnose cytomegalovirus status using the catalog of TCR beta chain sequences. A later analysis assigned V and J genes by comparing TCR nucleotide sequences with IMGT/GENE-DB human TR gene sequences. A later analysis assigned CDR3 sequences and most-parsimonious VDJ recombination scenarios with the TCRdist pipeline. In a later analysis, every TCR beta chain was defined by the combination of its CDR3 amino acid sequence and its V-gene family, and reads without a unique V-gene family were dropped. A later analysis removed 600 or so highly shared, low-generation-probability nucleotide sequences to deal with suspected cross-contamination and a sequencing artifact. For each public chain, a later analysis derived a clonal expansion index from normalized ranks of inferred template counts within each repertoire. In a later analysis, generation probabilities were computed using a VDJ recombination model fitted to out-of-frame rearrangements, and the results were checked against IGoR. Hypergeometric tests were used in a later analysis to score TCR-TCR, TCR-HLA and TCR-CMV co-occurrence, with a repertoire-size bias correction applied to the TCR pairs. False discovery rates were estimated in a later analysis by permuting HLA or CMV assignments 20 times. In a later analysis, co-occurring TCRs were grouped using DBSCAN, and TCRdist sequence similarity was added for clustering within HLA-allele-positive subsets. Co-occurrence clustering excluded repertoires with fewer than 30,000 or more than 120,000 public chains, plus five with anomalous nucleotide sharing. TCRdb provides this immuneACCESS table in a form limited to in-frame rearrangements. Some clones are lacking; in checked studies, under half of them reflect an unresolved V gene, and why the rest are absent is not known. From that table come the V and J calls and clone size; the DNA was used to work out D and trimming. The sample yields 65,000 to 80,000 clones; around 70% were counted once. More than 8.5% of the sample belongs to the ten largest clones.

The source is a man in his forties or fifties in good health and CMV-seropositive. Sequencing was performed on PBMCs. The V gene is TRBV5-1 and the J gene is TRBJ2-1; 6 matching bases give a weak D call of TRBD2. For the CDR3, the sequence is CASSLGGGSSYNEQFF. The bases read TGCGCCAGCAGTCTGGGTGGGGGGAGCTCCTACAATGAGCAGTTCTTC.